This T cell receptor (beta chain) was observed in a study of blood T cell repertoires in COVID-19. In the study overall: Italy, Spain and the United States were the sources of the convalescent and acute COVID-19 samples.

In its sample, this clone was seen once. The CDR3 sequence is 15 residues long. Germline V gives CDR1 SGHTS, CDR2 YDEGEE. J was trimmed by 2 bases and V by 4 bases; bases with no gene match: 6. The repertoire was sequenced with immunoSEQ multiplex PCR; TCRdb's copy has only in-frame clones and lacks some. The table has over 85,000 clones, 70% to 90% seen once. What was sequenced was peripheral blood. The receptor's source is a woman in her fifties or sixties with acute or convalescent COVID-19. The chain combines TRBV5-8 with TRBJ1-2; 9 bases line up with TRBD1. The CDR3 DNA reads TGTGCCAGCAGCCCAACGGACAGGGGAAACTATGGCTACACCTTC. Its protein product is CASSPTDRGNYGYTF.